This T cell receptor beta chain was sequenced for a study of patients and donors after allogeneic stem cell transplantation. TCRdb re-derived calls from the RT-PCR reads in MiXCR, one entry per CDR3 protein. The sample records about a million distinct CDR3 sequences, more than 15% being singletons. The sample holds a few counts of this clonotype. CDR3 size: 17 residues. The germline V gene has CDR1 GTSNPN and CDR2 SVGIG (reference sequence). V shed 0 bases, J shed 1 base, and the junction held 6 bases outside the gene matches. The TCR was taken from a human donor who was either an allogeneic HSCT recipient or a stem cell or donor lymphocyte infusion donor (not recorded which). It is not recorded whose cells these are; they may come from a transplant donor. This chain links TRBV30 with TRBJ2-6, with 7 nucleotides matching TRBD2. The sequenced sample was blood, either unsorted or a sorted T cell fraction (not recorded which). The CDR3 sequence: CAWSVPAGRSGANVLTF. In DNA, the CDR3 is TGTGCCTGGAGTGTACCAGCGGGAAGGTCTGGGGCCAACGTCCTGACTTTC.